The 28 T cell receptor beta chains presented below share a single source sample, sequenced in a study of CD8+CD57+ T cells in acquired aplastic anemia. For CDR3 and TCR beta VDJ profiling, genomic DNA was the template used. TCRdb processed the reads anew with MiXCR; each CDR3 protein has one entry. Of 260,000 or so distinct CDR3 sequences detected, roughly 80% appear once; the ten largest clones hold 40% to 50%. Patients included in sequencing had previously demonstrated CD8+CD57+ cell expansion by flow cytometry. Sequencing used sorted CD4+, CD8+, or CD8+CD57+ T cells (not recorded which) from PBMCs. The receptors were gathered from a human donor with aplastic anemia.

The chain is built from TRBV7-9 and TRBJ2-3; D is uncertain. Germline-derived CDR1 and CDR2 are SEHNR and FQNEAQ (reference sequence). The CDR3 length is 16 residues. Deletions cut 3 bases from V and 6 bases from J, with 19 bases between. CDR3: CASSLEPAERRDTQYF. CDR3 sequence (DNA): TGTGCCAGCAGCTTGGAACCCGCGGAGCGCAGGGATACGCAGTATTTT.

The chain carries TRBV7-2 and TRBJ1-6; 10 bases are a match to TRBD1. Per the germline V gene, CDR1 is SGHTA and CDR2 is FQGNSA. Unmatched junction bases numbered 4, after V lost 1 base and J lost 10 bases. This CDR3 comprises 15 residues. The CDR3: CASSLVGTGDSPLHF. CDR3 bases: TGTGCCAGCAGCTTAGTCGGGACAGGGGACTCACCCCTCCACTTT.

The V gene is TRBV11-3, the J gene TRBJ2-7, with 7 bases lining up with TRBD1. The CDR3 is made up of 18 amino acids. Germline CDR1 SGHNT, CDR2 YENEEA. The ends lost 3 bases at V and 2 bases at J; junction bases unmatched: 16. Here the CDR3 reads CASSFHPTGTALAYEQYV. The CDR3 DNA reads as TGTGCCAGCAGCTTTCATCCAACCGGGACAGCCCTTGCCTACGAGCAGTACGTC.

This rearrangement joins TRBV7-8 to TRBJ2-1, with D uncertain. This CDR3 is built from 16 residues. V lost 2 bases to trimming and J lost 8 bases, with 19 bases between them. The V gene's germline CDR1 is SGHVS and CDR2 FQNEAQ. DNA for the CDR3: TGTGCCAGCAGCTTACAAGGAAGTCCCGATACGCATGAGCAGTTCTTC. This codes for CASSLQGSPDTHEQFF.

By sample fraction, this clonotype is medium-sized. The rearrangement joins TRBV20-1 to TRBJ2-5, with D perhaps assigned TRBD1 or TRBD2 (6 bases each). The CDR3 sequence is 14 residues long. V lost 3 bases and J 0 bases, leaving 11 bases between the germline ends. The germline V gene encodes CDR1 DFQATT and CDR2 SNEGSKA (reference sequence). CDR3 loop: CSARGGSHQETQYF. CDR3 in DNA: TGCAGTGCTAGGGGGGGCAGCCACCAAGAGACCCAGTACTTC.

The chain couples TRBV9 to TRBJ2-5; D possibly uses TRBD1 or TRBD2 (5 bases each). Trimming pared 3 bases from V and 10 bases from J, leaving 22 bases between. Germline V gene data show CDR1 as SGDLS and CDR2 as YYNGEE. The CDR3 is 15 residues long. The CDR3 nucleotides read TGTGCCAGCAGCGCTGAGGACACATGGGGAGAGCGCCAGTACTTC. This gives the protein CASSAEDTWGERQYF.

This sequence joins TRBV2 and TRBJ2-3, with 7 bases aligning to TRBD2. The CDR3 is made up of 13 amino acids. Germline CDR1 reads SNHLY; CDR2 reads FYNNEI. V lost 8 bases, J lost 8 bases, and 10 bases stayed unmatched. CDR3 DNA sequence: TGTGCCAGCGGGGGAGCGGGGAACATTACGCAGTATTTT. Its protein is CASGGAGNITQYF.

The J gene is TRBJ2-3, the V gene TRBV9, with D maybe TRBD1 (6 bases). This CDR3 has 12 residues. From germline, CDR1 is SGDLS and CDR2 YYNGEE. With 4 bases removed from V and 6 bases from J, the gap between germline ends came to 9 bases. CDR3 in amino acids: CASSFDRDTQYF. CDR3 nucleotides: TGTGCCAGCAGCTTCGACAGGGATACGCAGTATTTT.

The rearrangement joins TRBV7-6 to TRBJ1-3, with no clear D. Germline assignment: CDR1 SGHVS and CDR2 FNYEAQ. This CDR3 region has 12 residues. V was shortened by 5 bases and J by 8 bases, with 10 bases between the two germline ends. The CDR3 reads CASSPGLDTIYF. The CDR3 DNA reads as TGTGCCAGCAGCCCCGGCCTAGACACCATATATTTT.

The CDR3 sequence: CASSSPQGRNTGELFF. The DNA of the CDR3 is TGTGCCAGCAGCTCACCGCAGGGTAGGAACACCGGGGAGCTGTTTTTT. The chain recombines TRBV7-2 with TRBJ2-2; D is perhaps TRBD1 (5 bases). V lost 4 bases, J lost 1 base, and 13 bases lay in between. Per germline, CDR1 SGHTA and CDR2 FQGNSA. This CDR3 has 16 amino acids.

This clonotype was observed a single time. The chain is built from TRBV7-9 and TRBJ2-3; 9 nucleotides line up with TRBD1. Germline CDR1 SEHNR, CDR2 FQNEAQ (reference sequence). The CDR3 extends over 14 amino acids. V gave up 5 bases and J gave up 6 bases; unmatched junction bases: 6. CDR3 sequence: CASSPDRGRDTQYF. CDR3 bases: TGTGCCAGCAGCCCGGACAGGGGAAGGGATACGCAGTATTTT.

This chain joins TRBV9 and TRBJ2-7; D unclear. This CDR3 contains 13 residues. Germline assignment: CDR1 SGDLS and CDR2 YYNGEE. CDR3 region: CASGVLGNIQHFV. Written as DNA, the CDR3 is TGTGCCAGCGGAGTCCTTGGGAACATTCAGCACTTCGTC.

The chain recombines TRBV7-8 with TRBJ2-1; the D gene is possibly TRBD2 (6 bases). Germline V gives CDR1 SGHVS, CDR2 FQNEAQ. The CDR3 sequence is 16 residues long. The V gene lost 1 base and the J gene lost 10 bases, with 20 bases spanning the gap. The CDR3 sequence: CASSLGGGPGQEEQFF. In DNA form, the CDR3 reads TGTGCCAGCAGCTTAGGGGGAGGACCCGGTCAGGAGGAGCAGTTCTTC.

Note on this clonotype: Because it lacks the conserved phenylalanine or tryptophan at the end, this CDR3 is likely a read error. Because the CDR3's place on the DNA is in doubt, the DNA is left out and the CDR3 is given as listed by TCRdb. This rearrangement joins TRBV2 to TRBJ1-5. The CDR3 is 13 amino acids in total, end residues counted. CDR1 SNHLY and CDR2 FYNNEI come from the germline V gene. CDR3: CASSDASSKPPHY.

CDR3 DNA sequence: TGTGCCAGCACAGTATCGAGCGGGGTATACAATGAGCAGTTCTTC. Its translation: CASTVSSGVYNEQFF. The V call is TRBV7-3, the J call TRBJ2-1, with 7 nucleotides matching TRBD2. V was pared by 7 bases and J by 4 bases, with 10 bases of the junction left unmatched. This CDR3 contains 15 residues. Germline-derived CDR1 and CDR2 are SGHTA and FQGTGA.

With respect to this clonotype: Germline and junction disagree at one end, which may indicate a read error. The rearrangement uses TRBV9 and TRBJ2-5, with D tentatively TRBD2 (5 bases). CDR3 length equals 14 residues. Looked up from germline, CDR1 is SGDLS and CDR2 is YYNGEE. The CDR3 sequence is CASGGAGEIQSYDF. CDR3 nucleotides: TGTGCCAGCGGAGGAGCCGGGGAGATTCAGTCCTACGACTTC.

Concerning this clonotype: A read error is likely, as this CDR3 ends without the conserved phenylalanine or tryptophan. No DNA is shown, since the ends of the CDR3 on it are uncertain; the CDR3 is the one TCRdb lists. The rearrangement uses TRBV7-2 and TRBJ2-5; the D call in the table, TRBD2, was not verified against the DNA. The CDR3 is 12 amino acids in total, end residues counted. Germline values: CDR1 SGHTA, CDR2 FQGNSA. CDR3 sequence reads: CARSGARETQNY.

V and J are TRBV7-9 and TRBJ2-7; no firm D call. Deletions cut 4 bases from V and 2 bases from J, with 12 bases between. The CDR3 covers 14 residues. Germline assignment: CDR1 SEHNR and CDR2 FQNEAQ (reference sequence). The CDR3 nucleotides are TGTGCCAGCAGCTCAGTTGGACCTACCTACGAGCAGTACTTC. It yields the protein CASSSVGPTYEQYF. Full variable domain (outside the CDR3, taken from reference TRBV7-9 and TRBJ2-7): DTGVSQNPRHKITKRGQNVTFRCDPISEHNRLYWYRQTLGQGPEFLTYFQNEAQLEKSRLLSDRFSAERPKGSFSTLEIQRTEQGDSAMYLCASSSVGPTYEQYFGPGTRLTVT.

This sequence joins TRBV19 and TRBJ1-1; no firm D call. CDR3 length equals 13 residues. From germline, CDR1 is LNHDA and CDR2 SQIVND (reference sequence). The V end lost 6 bases, the J end lost 2 bases, and 10 bases lay between the germline ends. The CDR3 region has the DNA TGTGCCAGTAGGACGACGGCCAACACTGAAGCTTTCTTT. It translates to CASRTTANTEAFF.

As for this clonotype: Germline and junction disagree at one end, which may indicate a read error. The CDR3 nucleotides are TGTGCCAGCAGCCCCTTTTCCTGCGAGCAGTACTTC. Translation gives CASSPFSCEQYF. The chain recombines TRBV7-9 with TRBJ2-7; D is unclear. The CDR3 length is 12 residues. Germline V gene data show CDR1 as SEHNR and CDR2 as FQNEAQ (reference sequence).

The V and J genes are TRBV9 and TRBJ2-7; D is unresolved. The CDR3 consists of 14 residues. The germline V gene has CDR1 SGDLS and CDR2 YYNGEE. CDR3 DNA sequence: TGTGCCAGCAGCGTAGGGTCAGATACGCACGAGTTTGACGTC. This translates into CASSVGSDTHEFDV.

Of note for this clonotype: Sequence at one end of the junction differs from germline and may be a read error. The chain employs TRBV7-9 and TRBJ1-2; D might be TRBD1 (6 bases). The length of the CDR3 is 16 residues. Germline values: CDR1 SEHNR, CDR2 FQNEAQ (reference sequence). CDR3 sequence reads: CASRLARDTLVYGYTF. CDR3 nucleotides: TGTGCCAGCCGCTTGGCGAGGGACACCCTCGTATATGGGTACACCTTC.

V usage is TRBV19 and J usage is TRBJ1-2, with D tentatively TRBD1 (6 bases). There are 13 residues in the CDR3. Trimming removed 3 bases at V and 8 bases at J, with 13 bases between. Germline values: CDR1 LNHDA, CDR2 SQIVND (reference sequence). DNA of the CDR3: TGTGCCAGTAGTATTGTGGGGGCAGGCGGCTACACCTTC. Translated, it gives CASSIVGAGGYTF.

V is TRBV7-6 and J is TRBJ1-6; D not resolved. The V end was cut by 1 base, the J end by 9 bases, with 13 bases between. Germline-derived CDR1 and CDR2 are SGHVS and FNYEAQ. The CDR3 sequence is 15 residues long. CDR3 sequence: CASSLEAGIRSPLHF. The CDR3 DNA is TGTGCCAGCAGCTTAGAAGCGGGGATTCGTTCACCCCTCCACTTT.

This sequence joins TRBV7-8 and TRBJ2-3; the D is unclear. V was trimmed by 1 base and J by 14 bases, leaving 16 bases between them. Germline CDR1 reads SGHVS; CDR2 reads FQNEAQ. The CDR3 extends over 13 amino acids. The CDR3 nucleotides read TGTGCCAGCAGCTTAGGGGGAACACCCAAGCCGTATTTT. This sequence encodes CASSLGGTPKPYF.

V and J are TRBV7-2 and TRBJ2-1; D tentatively fits TRBD1 or TRBD2 (7 bases each). V lost 5 bases and J lost 10, with 24 bases in between. This CDR3 region has 16 residues. Germline values: CDR1 SGHTA, CDR2 FQGNSA. The chain's CDR3 is CASSQGGGNGYGEQFF. Here the CDR3 DNA reads TGTGCCAGCAGCCAGGGGGGGGGCAACGGCTATGGCGAGCAGTTCTTC.

In DNA, the CDR3 is TGTGCCAGCAGCGTTCAATCAGGCGGGGGGAGCGATGAGCAGTTCTTC. Translating it yields CASSVQSGGGSDEQFF. The genes are TRBV9 and TRBJ2-1, with 8 bases lining up with TRBD2. With V trimmed by 2 bases and J by 8 bases, 12 bases remained unmatched. The CDR3 has 16 amino acids. The germline CDR1 and CDR2 sequences are SGDLS and YYNGEE.

This sequence joins TRBV9 and TRBJ1-2, with D tentatively TRBD1 (5 bases). Germline V gene sequence: CDR1 SGDLS, CDR2 YYNGEE. This CDR3 has 14 amino acids. V was pared by 4 bases and J by 8 bases, with 18 bases between. DNA for the CDR3: TGTGCCAGCAGCCGGCCCGGGGGTCAGTCCGGCTACACCTTC. Translation gives CASSRPGGQSGYTF.